The T cell receptor (beta chain) described here comes from a study of T cell responses to AZD1222 COVID-19 vaccine. CDR1 and CDR2 (germline): SGHTA, FQGNSA. The CDR3 spans 15 residues. The V gene end was trimmed by 3 bases and the J gene end by 3 bases; junction bases not matched to a gene: 4. Regarding this clone: Its antigen is unknown.

Study-wide findings and caveats: Scientists sampled the repertoires only once the peak T cell response had passed. Dominant CD4 TCR responses targeted spike regions 160-218 and 743-854. Donors were largely white British and mainly female; clonal diversity was possibly underestimated.

Repertoires were generated with immunoSEQ multiplex PCR, while TCRdb's copy carries only in-frame clones and drops some. The data contain 75,000 to 100,000 clones, about 86% of them singletons. The rearrangement joins TRBV7-2 to TRBJ2-3; 9 positions agree with TRBD1. The receptor's source is an adult in good health. The input for sequencing was peripheral blood, taken on day 0 of AZD1222 vaccination. The CDR3, as DNA: TGTGCCAGCAGCTTCGGACAGGGGTGGACAGATACGCAGTATTTT. Translated: CASSFGQGWTDTQYF.